The 30 T cell receptor beta chains in this list originate from one sample, sequenced in a study of response to subunit inactivated influenza vaccine. TCRdb used MiXCR to reprocess the RT-PCR reads, holding one entry per CDR3 protein. The data contain under 550,000 distinct CDR3 sequences, roughly 7.9% of them singletons. Sequenced here: PBMCs from blood, sampled roughly 24 months after vaccination. The receptors come from a man aged 50 to 75 who received an inactivated influenza vaccine.

The rearrangement uses TRBV6-2 or TRBV6-3 and TRBJ2-6; possible D gene TRBD1, 6 bases. Germline V gene sequence: CDR1 MNHEY, CDR2 SVGEGT. The CDR3 covers 23 residues. The V gene lost 4 bases and the J gene lost 0 bases, with 31 bases spanning the gap. The CDR3 protein is CASSSLGYPFRWVGGSGANVLTF. In DNA, the CDR3 is TGTGCCAGCAGTTCCCTGGGATACCCATTCCGGTGGGTAGGGGGCTCTGGGGCCAACGTCCTGACTTTC.

CDR3 sequence (DNA): TGTGCCAGCAGTCCCGAGGGGAACAATTCACCCCTCCACTTT. Translating it yields CASSPEGNNSPLHF. The V gene is TRBV12-3 or TRBV12-4, the J gene TRBJ1-6; D is perhaps TRBD1 (5 bases). V was pared by 5 bases and J by 7 bases, with 12 bases between. The CDR3 length is 14 residues.

This clonotype was seen many times. The rearrangement uses TRBV7-3 and TRBJ2-1, with TRBD2 matching 8 bases. Germline CDR1 SGHTA, CDR2 FQGTGA. With V trimmed by 0 bases and J by 8 bases, 15 bases remained unmatched. This CDR3 region has 18 residues. The CDR3 region has the DNA TGTGCCAGCAGCTTAACGGGGTTATTGGCGGGAGGCAAAGATGAGCAGTTCTTC. Translation: CASSLTGLLAGGKDEQFF.

This rearrangement joins TRBV5-1 to TRBJ2-7; D ambiguous. The germline V gene encodes CDR1 SGHRS and CDR2 YFSETQ. Trimming took off 0 bases at V and 0 bases at J, with 7 bases between the two ends. This CDR3 region has 14 residues. Here the CDR3 reads CASSLGFGSYEQYF. DNA for the CDR3: TGCGCCAGCAGCTTGGGCTTTGGCTCCTACGAGCAGTACTTC.

This clonotype was picked up many times. V usage is TRBV20-1 and J usage is TRBJ2-1; 8 positions match TRBD2. V dropped 3 bases and J dropped 7; count of bases not matched to a gene: 5. CDR3 size: 13 residues. Germline V gene sequence: CDR1 DFQATT, CDR2 SNEGSKA (reference sequence). The DNA for the CDR3 is TGCAGTGCTAGGAAAGGACTAGCAAATGAGCAGTTCTTC. It is translated as CSARKGLANEQFF.

The chain recombines TRBV11-3 with TRBJ2-2, with D tentatively TRBD2 (5 bases). This CDR3 is built from 14 residues. The germline gives CDR1 SGHNT, CDR2 YENEEA. V shed 5 bases and J shed 7 bases, with 14 bases lying between them. The CDR3 nucleotides read TGTGCCAGCAGCACCCAAGACGGGGTCGGGGAGCTGTTTTTT. Its protein is CASSTQDGVGELFF.

The chain is built from TRBV20-1 and TRBJ1-2, with D unclear. The CDR3 contains 14 residues. Per the germline V gene, CDR1 is DFQATT and CDR2 is SNEGSKA (reference sequence). Trimming stripped 6 bases from V and 8 bases from J, with 22 bases between. In nucleotides, the CDR3 is TGCAGTGCCCCACTTCAAGGACTCCCATTAGGCTACACCTTC. This translates into CSAPLQGLPLGYTF.

The table lists this clonotype with a few counts. The chain links TRBV29-1 to TRBJ1-1; 8 bases fit TRBD1. Unmatched junction bases numbered 11, after V lost 7 bases and J lost 1 base. The CDR3 runs to 15 residues. Germline V gene lookup returns CDR1 SQVTM and CDR2 ANQGSEA. The CDR3 nucleotides are TGCAGCGGCGTCCTCAGACAGGGGACGAACACTGAAGCTTTCTTT. This translates into CSGVLRQGTNTEAFF.

This clonotype was observed many times. The chain combines TRBV10-3 with TRBJ2-1, with 9 bases fitting TRBD2. The CDR3 runs to 15 residues. The V and J ends lost 3 bases and 8 bases, in that order; junction bases with no gene match: 8. From germline, CDR1 is ENHRY and CDR2 SYGVKD. CDR3 in amino acids: CAISEGSGGPDEQFF. CDR3 DNA sequence: TGTGCCATCAGTGAAGGCAGCGGGGGGCCTGATGAGCAGTTCTTC.

The V and J genes are TRBV9 and TRBJ2-5, with 7 bases matching TRBD2. Trimming took 0 bases from V and 4 from J; bases not matched to a gene: 6. This CDR3 comprises 15 residues. Germline CDR1 and CDR2: SGDLS and YYNGEE. CDR3 nucleotide sequence: TGTGCCAGCAGCGTAGCGGGGGGTCTTCGAGAGACCCAGTACTTC. It codes for CASSVAGGLRETQYF.

The V gene is TRBV5-1, the J gene TRBJ2-4, with D possibly being TRBD1 (6 bases). There are 19 residues in the CDR3. Trimming pared 0 bases from V and 9 bases from J, leaving 28 bases between. From germline, CDR1 is SGHRS and CDR2 YFSETQ. CDR3: CASSLESRHQDSTRGIQYF. The CDR3 nucleotides are TGCGCCAGCAGCTTGGAATCCCGACACCAGGACAGCACGAGGGGCATTCAGTACTTC.

This clonotype was observed a few times. The junction does not match germline at one end; this may be a read error. The chain joins TRBV13 to TRBJ2-1; 8 nucleotides agree with TRBD2. The CDR3 has 15 residues. The germline CDR1 and CDR2 sequences are PRHDT and FYEKMQ (reference sequence). The CDR3 protein is CASSLGAGGYNEQFF. CDR3 bases: TGTGCCAGCAGCCTAGGGGCGGGAGGATACAATGAGCAGTTCTTC.

This clonotype was observed a few times. Its ends do not fully match the called genes, so a read error is possible. V usage is TRBV7-9 and J usage is TRBJ2-7, with D possibly TRBD1 on 5 matching bases. The CDR3 spans 16 residues. Germline V gene sequence: CDR1 SEHNR, CDR2 FQNEAQ (reference sequence). CDR3 bases: TGTGCCAGCAGCTTAGGGATTGGTCAGGGCTCCAACGAGCAGTACTTC. This translates into CASSLGIGQGSNEQYF.

The V and J genes are TRBV5-1 and TRBJ2-3, with D possibly matching TRBD1 (5 bases). V was clipped by 0 bases and J by 7 bases, with 12 bases between them. Germline V gene sequence: CDR1 SGHRS, CDR2 YFSETQ. This CDR3 region has 14 residues. CDR3 coding DNA: TGCGCCAGCAGCTTGGAGGGGCCGTCAAATACGCAGTATTTT. It translates to CASSLEGPSNTQYF.

This chain connects TRBV13 to TRBJ2-7; D is possibly TRBD1 (6 bases). The CDR3 runs 15 residues. Germline lookup yields CDR1 PRHDT and CDR2 FYEKMQ (reference sequence). V lost 5 bases, J lost 4 bases, and 18 bases lay in between. CDR3 amino acids: CASSTPGTPIYEQYF. The CDR3 nucleotides read TGTGCCAGCAGCACCCCCGGGACACCAATTTACGAGCAGTACTTC.

This clonotype was detected only a few times. The V gene is TRBV7-6, the J gene TRBJ2-7, with 8 bases lining up with TRBD2. V dropped 0 bases and J dropped 2; count of bases not matched to a gene: 3. The CDR3 extends over 15 amino acids. Germline V lookup: CDR1 SGHVS, CDR2 FNYEAQ. The CDR3 bases are TGTGCCAGCAGCTTAGCTAGCGGGGCAACCTACGAGCAGTACTTC. Protein: CASSLASGATYEQYF. The variable domain in full, with the rest retrieved from reference TRBV7-6 and TRBJ2-7, is GAGVSQSPRYKVTKRGQDVALRCDPISGHVSLYWYRQALGQGPEFLTYFNYEAQQDKSGLPNDRFSAERPEGSISTLTIQRTEQRDSAMYRCASSLASGATYEQYFGPGTRLTVT.

The CDR3 here is CASTRQGANIQYF. The CDR3 DNA reads as TGTGCCAGCACCCGACAGGGAGCAAACATTCAGTACTTC. This chain connects TRBV11-2 to TRBJ2-4, with 7 bases that match TRBD1. V lost 7 bases, J lost 6 bases, and 6 bases stayed unmatched. The germline gives CDR1 SGHAT, CDR2 FQNNGV. The CDR3 is made up of 13 amino acids.

This clonotype was detected a few times. The chain recombines TRBV12-3 or TRBV12-4 with TRBJ2-2; tentatively, D is TRBD1 or TRBD2 (6 bases each). This CDR3 is built from 14 residues. V lost 7 bases and J lost 14, with 23 bases in between. The CDR3 DNA follows: TGTGCCAGCACTTTGATTGGGGGGCGAGGTGAACTGTTTTTT. Its translation is CASTLIGGRGELFF.

The genes are TRBV12-3 or TRBV12-4 and TRBJ1-3, with 8 bases fitting TRBD1. The CDR3 extends over 14 amino acids. V gave up 8 bases and J gave up 2 bases; unmatched junction bases: 5. This chain's CDR3 is CASAKTGAGNTIYF. The CDR3 DNA reads TGTGCCAGCGCAAAGACAGGGGCTGGAAACACCATATATTTT.

This clonotype was observed at least ten times. This rearrangement joins TRBV20-1 to TRBJ2-4, with D unresolved. Trimming removed 6 bases from V and 0 bases from J, with 12 bases in between. The CDR3 sequence is 14 residues long. The germline V gene has CDR1 DFQATT and CDR2 SNEGSKA (reference sequence). CDR3 in DNA: TGCAGTGCCCCCCACCACTTAGCCAAAAACATTCAGTACTTC. Translated: CSAPHHLAKNIQYF.

At least ten counts were recorded for this clonotype. The chain recombines TRBV28 with TRBJ2-5; no firm D call. V was cut by 5 bases and J by 2 bases, with 24 bases left in between. The CDR3 length is 18 residues. CDR1 is MDHEN, CDR2 SYDVKM, per germline. CDR3 region: CASSIRSAGMLRQETQYF. In DNA, the CDR3 is TGTGCCAGCAGTATCCGAAGTGCCGGAATGTTGCGTCAAGAGACCCAGTACTTC.

This clonotype appeared a few times. The CDR3 loop reads CASSLDRDRRWEQYF. DNA of the CDR3: TGTGCCAGCAGCTTAGATCGAGACAGGCGGTGGGAGCAGTACTTC. The J gene is TRBJ2-7, the V gene TRBV11-2; TRBD1 might be the D (6 bases). Looked up from germline, CDR1 is SGHAT and CDR2 is FQNNGV. The CDR3 spans 15 residues. V was clipped by 0 bases and J by 7 bases, with 16 bases between them.

This clonotype was detected only a few times. The gene calls are TRBV7-2 and TRBJ2-3, with 10 bases that match TRBD2. This CDR3 is built from 16 residues. Germline assignment: CDR1 SGHTA and CDR2 FQGNSA. V lost 1 base to trimming and J lost 6 bases; unmatched junction nucleotides: 7. CDR3 sequence reads: CASSLGELAGFDTQYF. DNA for the CDR3: TGTGCCAGCAGCTTAGGGGAACTAGCGGGGTTCGATACGCAGTATTTT.

This clonotype came up a few times. The gene calls are TRBV7-2 and TRBJ2-3, with TRBD2 identical over 9 bases. Germline-derived CDR1 and CDR2 are SGHTA and FQGNSA. With V trimmed by 3 bases and J by 5 bases, 6 bases remained unmatched. There are 15 residues in the CDR3. The CDR3 spells CASSFRGREGDTQYF. CDR3 DNA sequence: TGTGCCAGCAGCTTTAGGGGGCGGGAGGGAGATACGCAGTATTTT.

This clonotype appeared a few times. The chain couples TRBV12-3 or TRBV12-4 to TRBJ2-2; D may be TRBD1 (5 bases). The CDR3 has 19 amino acids. Trimming removed 0 bases from V and 6 bases from J, with 23 bases in between. As DNA, the CDR3 is TGTGCCAGCAGTTTAGCGATGGCCAGGGTAGTCGATTTCTCCGGGGAGCTGTTTTTT. It yields the protein CASSLAMARVVDFSGELFF.

In this sample, this clonotype turned up many times. V gene TRBV6-1 combines with J gene TRBJ2-7; no definite D call. Trimming took off 8 bases at V and 0 bases at J, with 5 bases between the two ends. Per the germline V gene, CDR1 is MNHNS and CDR2 is SASEGT. The CDR3 loop spans 11 amino acids. The CDR3 loop is CASDGSYEQYF. The CDR3 DNA follows: TGTGCCAGCGACGGCTCCTACGAGCAGTACTTC.

This clonotype has only a few counts. The chain employs TRBV29-1 and TRBJ2-7; 7 bases line up with TRBD1. The CDR3 runs 14 residues. J was trimmed by 2 bases and V by 3 bases; bases with no gene match: 7. CDR1 SQVTM and CDR2 ANQGSEA come from the germline V gene. CDR3 DNA: TGCAGCGTTGACCCGACAGGGAGCCCCTACGAGCAGTACTTC. Translation gives CSVDPTGSPYEQYF.

In its sample, this clonotype was seen a few times. The CDR3 DNA follows: TGTGCCAGCAGCTCTACTATCCTCAGGGGAAACACTGAAGCTTTCTTT. It translates to CASSSTILRGNTEAFF. The chain combines TRBV12-3 or TRBV12-4 with TRBJ1-1; tentative D call: TRBD1 (6 bases). The CDR3 length is 16 residues. The V end was cut by 6 bases, the J end by 2 bases, with 19 bases between.

This clonotype has just a few counts. The CDR3 bases are TGTGCCAGCAGCTTCGATTTCTGGAAAGGGAGTGGGGCCAACGTCCTGACTTTC. This gives the protein CASSFDFWKGSGANVLTF. The chain links TRBV5-5 to TRBJ2-6; a weak D match, TRBD2 (5 bases). Germline CDR1 and CDR2: SGHKS and YYEKEE (reference sequence). The germline V and J ends were trimmed by 2 bases and 3 bases, with 18 bases remaining between them. CDR3 length: 18 amino acids. Looking up the rest from reference TRBV5-5 and TRBJ2-6 gives the full variable domain: DAGVTQSPTHLIKTRGQQVTLRCSPISGHKSVSWYQQVLGQGPQFIFQYYEKEERGRGNFPDRFSARQFPNYSSELNVNALLLGDSALYLCASSFDFWKGSGANVLTFGAGSRLTVL.

This clonotype was seen repeatedly, ten times or more. The gene calls are TRBV12-3 or TRBV12-4 and TRBJ1-4; D may be TRBD1 (5 bases). V was clipped by 3 bases and J by 6 bases, with 8 bases between them. The CDR3 is 13 amino acids. CDR3 sequence (DNA): TGTGCCAGCAGTTTGCCAGGGTATGAAAAACTGTTTTTT. This encodes CASSLPGYEKLFF.